This TCR beta chain was captured by sequencing in a study of human T cells and chemical hapten exposure. This clonotype was counted ten times or more. Its cognate antigen is unknown. The CDR3 contains 15 residues. Germline V gene lookup returns CDR1 MNHNS and CDR2 SASEGT. V lost 7 bases and J 1 base, leaving 16 bases between the germline ends. Unique molecular identifiers were linked by the library to individual cDNA molecules. TCRdb recomputed calls from the 5' RACE reads with MiXCR, one row per CDR3 protein. The sample yields 81,000 or so distinct CDR3 sequences, roughly 8.4% seen once. Study outcomes and limitations: No alteration of TCRs above 1 in 1000 frequency was seen with DPC sensitization.

Extraction of total RNA was performed on unfractionated whole blood. The receptor comes from a male donor in good health. This chain connects TRBV6-1 to TRBJ2-5; D is unresolved. The CDR3 loop is CASILSLHFQETQYF. CDR3 bases: TGTGCCAGCATCCTCTCCCTTCACTTCCAAGAGACCCAGTACTTC.